This T cell receptor (beta chain) was recorded in a study of blood T cell repertoires in COVID-19. Study-level background: Collection of acute and convalescent COVID-19 samples took place in the United States, Italy and Spain. T cells, B-cell-depleted T cells, or PBMCs supplied cDNA or gDNA.

Followed longitudinally, the Seattle patients had been enrolled during active infection. Germline V lookup: CDR1 KGHSH, CDR2 LQKENI. The CDR3 contains 17 residues. V gave up 6 bases and J gave up 4 bases; unmatched junction bases: 14. In the study's own analysis: Quantification of nucleated cells was approximated via reference gene primer amplification. Produced via immunoSEQ multiplex PCR; TCRdb's table is partial and in-frame only. V, J and clone size were drawn from that table, and D and trimming were deduced from the DNA. Among roughly 340,000 clones listed, about 90% were seen once. V gene TRBV18 combines with J gene TRBJ1-2, with 10 bases lining up with TRBD1. Sequencing input: peripheral blood. The source of this sequence is a woman in her twenties or thirties with COVID-19, enrolled during active disease. In nucleotides, the CDR3 is TGTGCCAGCTCCAGGGGTACAGGGACAGGGGTCCTCTATGGCTACACCTTC. It translates to CASSRGTGTGVLYGYTF.